This is a list of T cell receptor beta chains from one sample in a study of blood T cell repertoires in COVID-19. Profiled with immunoSEQ multiplex PCR; TCRdb holds only in-frame clones, not every one. The data hold tens of thousands of clones, with over 80% observed a single time. What was sequenced was peripheral blood. These receptors were taken from a human donor in a cohort sampled during active COVID-19. Each CDR3 is given with its conserved first and last residue.

j_call: TRBJ2-7
v_call: TRBV7-3
cdr3_aa: CASSPSGGASGEQYF

j_call: TRBJ2-7
v_call: TRBV5-4
cdr3_aa: CASSFTGGSYEQYF

j_call: TRBJ2-1
v_call: TRBV7-2
cdr3_aa: CASSLVGSGSYNEQFF

j_call: TRBJ1-5
v_call: TRBV6-5
cdr3_aa: CASTKVGPNQPQHF

j_call: TRBJ2-1
v_call: TRBV5-1
cdr3_aa: CASSSGDSSYNEQFF

j_call: TRBJ2-7
v_call: TRBV7-3
cdr3_aa: CASSDTSSGEQYF

j_call: TRBJ2-1
v_call: TRBV11-2
cdr3_aa: CASSLKERGTLAGEQFF

j_call: TRBJ2-5
v_call: TRBV29-1
cdr3_aa: CSTGSGETQYF

j_call: TRBJ1-2
v_call: TRBV15
cdr3_aa: CATSSQIAGDGYTF

j_call: TRBJ2-7
v_call: TRBV3-1/TRBV3-2
cdr3_aa: CASSPTPLGRGESEQYF

j_call: TRBJ2-6
v_call: TRBV30
cdr3_aa: CAWSVKSSGANVLTF

j_call: TRBJ2-1
v_call: TRBV11-3
cdr3_aa: CASSSGRVGEQFF

j_call: TRBJ1-2
v_call: TRBV28
cdr3_aa: CASSPGVGGYTF

j_call: TRBJ2-2
v_call: TRBV3-1/TRBV3-2
cdr3_aa: CASSLRTSGRAGELFF

j_call: TRBJ1-5
v_call: TRBV5-1
cdr3_aa: CASSPGLFPGQPQHF

j_call: TRBJ2-1
v_call: TRBV24-1
cdr3_aa: CATSDFGTGTNNEQFF

j_call: TRBJ2-5
v_call: TRBV3-1/TRBV3-2
cdr3_aa: CASSQDGLAGGYETQYF

j_call: TRBJ2-2
v_call: TRBV28
cdr3_aa: CASSLRLGSREELFF

j_call: TRBJ1-4
v_call: TRBV19
cdr3_aa: CASSIDPSGTRRIEKLFF

j_call: TRBJ2-2
v_call: TRBV19
cdr3_aa: CASLQVGNTGELFF

j_call: TRBJ2-5
v_call: TRBV5-4
cdr3_aa: CASSLQAGGTETQYF

j_call: TRBJ2-1
v_call: TRBV5-1
cdr3_aa: CASSRLAGERVIGYNEQFF

j_call: TRBJ2-1
v_call: TRBV7-3
cdr3_aa: CASSLTGTGGAGSYNEQFF

j_call: TRBJ2-1
v_call: TRBV28
cdr3_aa: CASTRDTFNEQFF

j_call: TRBJ2-3
v_call: TRBV20-1
cdr3_aa: CSASGDTQYF

j_call: TRBJ2-1
v_call: TRBV10-3
cdr3_aa: CAISESPSGGRNEQFF